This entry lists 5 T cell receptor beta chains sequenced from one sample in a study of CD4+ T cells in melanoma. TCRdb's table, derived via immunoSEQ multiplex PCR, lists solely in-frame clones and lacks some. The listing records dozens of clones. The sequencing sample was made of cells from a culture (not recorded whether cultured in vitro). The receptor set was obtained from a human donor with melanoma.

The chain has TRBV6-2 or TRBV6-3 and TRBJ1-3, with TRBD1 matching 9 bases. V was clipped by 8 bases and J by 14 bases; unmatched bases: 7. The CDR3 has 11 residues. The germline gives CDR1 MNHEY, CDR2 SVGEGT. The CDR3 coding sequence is TGTGCCAGCGGTTTGGGACAGGGATTATATTTT. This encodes CASGLGQGLYF.

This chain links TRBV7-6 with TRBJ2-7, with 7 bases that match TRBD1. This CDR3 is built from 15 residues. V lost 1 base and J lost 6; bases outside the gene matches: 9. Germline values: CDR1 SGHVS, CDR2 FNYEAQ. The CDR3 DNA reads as TGTGCCAGCAGCTTAGACTCCGGGACAGTAGGCGAGCAGTACTTC. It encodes CASSLDSGTVGEQYF. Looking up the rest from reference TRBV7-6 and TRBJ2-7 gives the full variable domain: GAGVSQSPRYKVTKRGQDVALRCDPISGHVSLYWYRQALGQGPEFLTYFNYEAQQDKSGLPNDRFSAERPEGSISTLTIQRTEQRDSAMYRCASSLDSGTVGEQYFGPGTRLTVT.

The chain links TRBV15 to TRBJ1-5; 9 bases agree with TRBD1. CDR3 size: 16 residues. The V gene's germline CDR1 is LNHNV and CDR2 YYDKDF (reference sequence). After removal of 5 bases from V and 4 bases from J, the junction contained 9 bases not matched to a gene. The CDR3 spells CATSLSWDRANQPQHF. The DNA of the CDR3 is TGTGCCACCAGCCTATCGTGGGACAGGGCTAATCAGCCCCAGCATTTT.

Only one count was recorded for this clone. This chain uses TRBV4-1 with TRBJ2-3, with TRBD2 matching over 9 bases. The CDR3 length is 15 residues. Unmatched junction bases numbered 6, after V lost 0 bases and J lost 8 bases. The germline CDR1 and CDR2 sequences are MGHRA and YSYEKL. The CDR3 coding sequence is TGCGCCAGCAGCCAAGAACGACTAGCGGTTGTTACGCAGTATTTT. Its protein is CASSQERLAVVTQYF.

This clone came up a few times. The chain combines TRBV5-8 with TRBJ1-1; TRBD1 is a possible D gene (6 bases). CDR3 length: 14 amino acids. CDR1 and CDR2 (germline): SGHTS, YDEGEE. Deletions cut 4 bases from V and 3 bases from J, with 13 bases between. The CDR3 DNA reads TGTGCCAGCAGCCTACGGGGGGCGGACACTGAAGCTTTCTTT. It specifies CASSLRGADTEAFF.